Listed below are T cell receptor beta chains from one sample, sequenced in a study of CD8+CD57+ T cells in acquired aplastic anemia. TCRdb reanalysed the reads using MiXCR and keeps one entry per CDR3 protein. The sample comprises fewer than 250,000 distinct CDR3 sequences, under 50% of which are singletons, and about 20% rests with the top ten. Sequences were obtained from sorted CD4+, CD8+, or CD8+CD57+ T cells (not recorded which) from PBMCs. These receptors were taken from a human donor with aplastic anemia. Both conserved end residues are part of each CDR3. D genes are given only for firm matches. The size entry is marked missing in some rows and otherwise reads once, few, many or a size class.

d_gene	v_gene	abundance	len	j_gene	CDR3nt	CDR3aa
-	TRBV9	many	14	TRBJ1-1	TGTGCCAGCAGCGTTGGGGCTTTGAACACTGAAGCTTTCTTT	CASSVGALNTEAFF
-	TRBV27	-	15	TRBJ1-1	TGTGCCAGCAGTTTATCGACACAGGGGAACACTGAAGCTTTCTTT	CASSLSTQGNTEAFF
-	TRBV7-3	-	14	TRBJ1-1	TGTGCCAGCAGCTCCCGAGTTGCAACTAATGAAGCTTTCTTT	CASSSRVATNEAFF
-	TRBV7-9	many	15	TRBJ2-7	TGTGCCAGCAGCCGCCTCGGGCAGGGAGGCTACGAGCAGTACTTC	CASSRLGQGGYEQYF
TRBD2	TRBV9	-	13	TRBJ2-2	TGTGCCAGCGGGGGGGCGAACACCGGGGAGCTGTTTTTT	CASGGANTGELFF
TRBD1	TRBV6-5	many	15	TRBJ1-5	TGTGCCAGCAGCACGGGACAGGGCGTCAATCAGCCCCAGCATTTT	CASSTGQGVNQPQHF
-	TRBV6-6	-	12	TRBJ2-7	TGTGCCAGCAGTTCCTGGGGGGACGAGCAGTACTTC	CASSSWGDEQYF
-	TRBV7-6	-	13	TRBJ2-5	TGTGCCAGCAGCTCTCTCGGGACCGAGACCCAGTACTTC	CASSSLGTETQYF
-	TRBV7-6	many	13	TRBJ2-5	TGTGCCAGCAGCCCCACTAGGAGAGAGACCCAGTACTTC	CASSPTRRETQYF
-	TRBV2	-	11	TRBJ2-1	TGTGCCAGCACGTCCGCCAATGAGCAGTTCTTC	CASTSANEQFF
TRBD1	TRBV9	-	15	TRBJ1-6	TGTGCCAGCAGCGTAGCGGGGACAGGGGAATCACCCCTCCACTTT	CASSVAGTGESPLHF
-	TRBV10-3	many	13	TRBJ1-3	TGTGCCACCTCCGGGGGGCCGGGAAACACCATATATTTT	CATSGGPGNTIYF
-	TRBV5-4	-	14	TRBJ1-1	TGTGCCAGCAGTTCGCGACTAGGCGACACTGAAGCTTTCTTT	CASSSRLGDTEAFF
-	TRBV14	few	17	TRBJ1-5	TGTGCCAGCTCACCACAAGGACCGATGGTTAGCAATCAGCCCCAGCATTTT	CASSPQGPMVSNQPQHF
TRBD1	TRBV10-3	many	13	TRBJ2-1	TGTGCCATCGGACCACAGGGGAGCAATGAGCAGTTCTTC	CAIGPQGSNEQFF
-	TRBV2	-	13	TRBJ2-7	TGTGCCAGCAGTGAACTAGGTTGGGGCGAGCAGTACTTC	CASSELGWGEQYF
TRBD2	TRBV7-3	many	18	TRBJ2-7	TGTGCCAGCAGCTTAACGGGGGGACTAGCGGGGGCCCGCTACGAGCAGTACTTC	CASSLTGGLAGARYEQYF
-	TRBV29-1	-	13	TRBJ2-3	TGCAGCCCGGACATACTTAGCACAGATACGCAGTATTTT	CSPDILSTDTQYF
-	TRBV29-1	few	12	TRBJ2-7	TGCAGCGTTGAGGGCCGTTCCTACGAGCAGTACTTC	CSVEGRSYEQYF
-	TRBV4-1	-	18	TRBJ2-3	TGTGCCAGCAGCCAAGAATCAAGCCAGGGGATTTACACAGATACGCAGTATTTT	CASSQESSQGIYTDTQYF
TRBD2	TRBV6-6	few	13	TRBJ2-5	TGTGCCAGCACCAACGGGGGGGGAGAGACCCAGTACTTC	CASTNGGGETQYF
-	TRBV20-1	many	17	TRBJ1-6	TGCAGTGCTCGCTCGCTGGAGGAGCCCTATACAAATTCACCCCTCCACTTT	CSARSLEEPYTNSPLHF